In this sample, the clone carrying this TCR beta chain turned up a few times. Its antigen remains unidentified. Unique molecular identifiers were present in the TCR beta cDNA libraries. Roughly 500,000 cDNA molecules were obtained per 1 to 10 million input T cells. From the PCR reads, TCRdb called clonotypes with MiXCR, one entry per CDR3 protein. The profile covers 350,000 to 500,000 distinct CDR3 sequences, with approximately 38% appearing a single time and under 9% taken by the ten largest. These data originate in a study of post-analysis software for immune sequencing data. The CDR3 length is 16 residues. V was pared by 2 bases and J by 5 bases, with 18 bases between. Germline values: CDR1 MNHEY, CDR2 SVGEGT. Whole-study results and caveats: TRBV segments more frequent in patients than in controls numbered several and included TRBV5-6, TRBV5-1 and TRBV20-1.

This chain links TRBV6-2 or TRBV6-3 with TRBJ2-5; the D is unclear. Sequenced input: blood. The clonotype comes from a girl aged 2-15 years with multiple sclerosis. In DNA, the CDR3 is TGTGCCAGCAGTTACCCTAAAACGGGCGGCAGGGAGACCCAGTACTTC. Its protein product is CASSYPKTGGRETQYF.